The entry below gives a single T cell receptor (beta chain) sequence along with its context. The data originate from a study of cytomegalovirus exposure and HLA in healthy donors. Study-wide context: Earlier, some 180 million T cells were analyzed, and some 120 million unique TCR beta sequences were found among them.

PCR involved 60 Vbeta and 13 Jbeta primers. The table came from immunoSEQ multiplex PCR; TCRdb's copy has only in-frame clones and leaves some out. The top ten hold roughly 3% of the sample, which has 110,000 or so clones, roughly 82% seen once. CDR1 is LGHNT, CDR2 FRNRAP, per germline. V shed 1 base, J shed 11 bases, and the junction held 4 bases outside the gene matches. The CDR3 totals 12 residues. This chain uses TRBV12-5 with TRBJ2-7; the match to TRBD1 covers 8 bases. Sequencing was done on a sample of PBMCs. The TCR originated in a woman aged 40 to 50 in good health and CMV-seropositive. In DNA form, the CDR3 reads TGTGCTAGTGGTTTGGAATACAGGGGGGAGTACTTC. Translated: CASGLEYRGEYF.